This T cell receptor beta chain is drawn from a study of blood T cell repertoires in COVID-19. Using immunoSEQ multiplex PCR, the repertoire was profiled, and TCRdb retains in-frame clones only, with some absent. The sample has 200,000 to 250,000 clones, about 85% seen once. Trimming took 4 bases from V and 0 from J, leaving 10 bases between them. CDR1 and CDR2 (germline): LGHDT, YNNKEL (reference sequence). CDR3 length: 15 residues. Sequences were obtained from PBMCs or T cells enriched from blood (not recorded which). The TCR comes from a man aged 35-49 years who had recovered from COVID-19. This chain links TRBV3-1 (or the pseudogene TRBV3-2) with TRBJ2-1; no clear D gene. The CDR3 is CASSPSGLSYNEQFF. CDR3 DNA: TGTGCCAGCAGCCCGAGTGGGCTCTCCTACAATGAGCAGTTCTTC.